This T cell receptor (beta chain) was obtained from a study of CD8+CD57+ T cells in acquired aplastic anemia (dated by TCRdb to between 2018 and 2020). Describing the broader study: On average, sorted CD4+ and CD8+ cells yielded around 3.4 ug of extracted DNA, with a range of 0.2 to 27.4 ug. CD8+CD57+ expansion was defined as a frequency above the mean frequency observed in healthy subjects. Overall results and qualifications from the work: Patients and healthy controls showed no significant difference in CD8+ Simpson's diversity (P=0.060). Although 25 to 30 CD8+ CDR3 sequences were shared by patients and controls, these sequences appeared highly expressed in patients and within the immunodominant clones of patients.

TCR beta VDJ combination and CDR3 sequence profiling used genomic DNA as the template. TCR repertoire sequencing was run on an Illumina HiSeq 2000. As for the authors' bioinformatics: TRBV/TRBJ rearrangement plots, CDR3 size and DJ length profiles, and Simpson's diversity index were used to assess repertoires. Whichever DNA sequence was most abundant in the deep sequencing data was defined as the immunodominant clone. CDR3 amino acid sequences were checked for sharing across subjects and were also compared against the VDJdb database and published repertoires. TCRdb ran its own pipeline on the public reads, namely fastp trimming at Q25 and MiXCR clone calling, and kept in-frame beta chains. Each record represents a unique CDR3 protein, reported with the most common genes and DNA among its rows. The V and J calls, along with clone size, are taken from TCRdb and not from the paper's own processing. The sample includes approximately 190,000 distinct CDR3 sequences, with 48% observed a single time. Of the sample, over 7.5% falls within the top ten clones.

The patients picked for sequencing were ones in whom flow cytometry had shown an expansion of CD8+CD57+ cells. Every patient had severe acquired aplastic anemia, diagnosed using the International Study of Aplastic Anemia and Agranulocytosis and Camitta criteria. No patient had received any therapy when blood was sampled. TCR repertoires of sorted CD4+ and CD8+ blood T cells from severe aplastic anemia patients and healthy subjects were deep-sequenced in the study. Patients were enrolled in the USA under clinicaltrials.gov protocols 00001620, 01623167, 00001397, 00071045, 00081523 and 00961064. Ficoll-Paque density gradient centrifugation was used to isolate peripheral blood mononuclear cells. CD4+ and CD8+ T cells were sorted by FACS or magnetic beads before DNA extraction. Note on this clonotype: Its antigen is currently not known. No base quality information exists; no much larger clone differs at one position.

As encoded in the germline V gene, CDR1 is SGDLS while CDR2 is YYNGEE. The CDR3, from cysteine to phenylalanine, totals 15 residues. CDR3 DNA is the only sequence kept; it has 45 bases, read in frame from the first base. V is trimmed back by 4 bases and J by 5 bases, and the junction contains 6 bases that no gene match accounts for. This sequence was found in a human donor with aplastic anemia. The source material was sorted CD4+, CD8+, or CD8+CD57+ T cells (not recorded which) from PBMCs. The chain couples TRBV9 to TRBJ2-3, with 11 middle bases fitting TRBD2. Read as DNA, the sequence is TGTGCCAGCAGCCCACTAGCGGGGGAGCTAGATACGCAGTATTTT. It translates as CASSPLAGELDTQYF.